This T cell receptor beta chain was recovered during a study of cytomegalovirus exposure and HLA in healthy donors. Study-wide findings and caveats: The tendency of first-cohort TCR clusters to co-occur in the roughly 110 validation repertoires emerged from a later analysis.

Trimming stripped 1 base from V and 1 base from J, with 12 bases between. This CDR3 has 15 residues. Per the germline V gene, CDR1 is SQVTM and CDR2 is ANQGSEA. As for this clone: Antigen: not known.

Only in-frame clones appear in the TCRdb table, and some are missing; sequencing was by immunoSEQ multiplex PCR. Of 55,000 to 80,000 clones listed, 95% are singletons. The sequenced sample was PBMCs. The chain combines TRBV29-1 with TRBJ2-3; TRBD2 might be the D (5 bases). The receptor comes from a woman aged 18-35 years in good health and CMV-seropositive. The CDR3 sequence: CSVEGAAGGTDTQYF. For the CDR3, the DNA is TGCAGCGTTGAAGGAGCTGCCGGGGGCACAGATACGCAGTATTTT.